The rows below give T cell receptor beta chains drawn from one sample of a study of blood T cell repertoires in COVID-19. TCRdb's copy holds only in-frame clones and misses some; the assay was immunoSEQ multiplex PCR. The sample includes about 180,000 clones, approximately 80% seen only once; the top ten take about 15%. The material sequenced was PBMCs or T cells enriched from blood (not recorded which). These receptors were taken from a man between 60 and 70 years old who had been exposed to COVID-19. Both conserved end residues are part of each CDR3. D genes are given only for firm matches. Rows give clone size only sometimes, using once, few, many, or a class for an expanded clone.

V gene,clone size,D gene,J gene,CDR3 protein,CDR3 DNA
TRBV20-1,-,-,TRBJ2-1,CSASQTELGKQFF,TGCAGTGCTAGTCAGACAGAGTTGGGAAAGCAGTTCTTC
TRBV12-3/TRBV12-4,-,-,TRBJ1-2,CASSPDRYGYTF,TGTGCCAGCAGTCCCGACAGGTATGGCTACACCTTC
TRBV5-1,few,-,TRBJ2-5,CASSFPSAADLAGNPETQYF,TGCGCCAGCAGCTTCCCATCCGCAGCAGATCTGGCGGGAAACCCAGAGACCCAGTACTTC
TRBV11-2,-,-,TRBJ2-2,CASSPGLNTGELFF,TGTGCCAGCAGCCCAGGACTCAACACCGGGGAGCTGTTTTTT
TRBV27,-,TRBD1,TRBJ1-6,CASSTQGTYNSPLHF,TGTGCCAGCAGTACACAGGGGACCTATAATTCACCCCTCCACTTT
TRBV30,-,TRBD1,TRBJ1-5,CAWSEGQGGGHQPQHF,TGTGCCTGGAGTGAGGGACAGGGTGGAGGCCATCAGCCCCAGCATTTT
TRBV19,-,-,TRBJ1-2,CASSFPYGYTF,TGTGCCAGTAGTTTCCCTTATGGCTACACCTTC
TRBV4-3,-,TRBD2,TRBJ2-7,CASSFRTSDEQYF,TGCGCCAGCAGCTTCAGGACTAGCGACGAGCAGTACTTC
TRBV6-2/TRBV6-3,few,TRBD2,TRBJ2-1,CASSNSGRALGEQFF,TGTGCCAGCAGCAATAGCGGGAGGGCCTTAGGGGAGCAGTTCTTC
TRBV7-2,-,-,TRBJ2-3,CASSLAAASTQYF,TGTGCCAGCAGCTTAGCGGCGGCAAGTACGCAGTATTTT
TRBV30,-,-,TRBJ1-2,CAWSVGSGDGPYGYTF,TGTGCCTGGAGTGTGGGTAGCGGGGACGGGCCCTATGGCTACACCTTC
TRBV6-5,-,TRBD2,TRBJ2-1,CASSYISGTPYNEQFF,TGTGCCAGCAGTTACATAAGCGGGACCCCCTACAATGAGCAGTTCTTC
TRBV7-3,-,TRBD1,TRBJ1-1,CASSLRGQGEAFF,TGTGCCAGCAGCTTAAGGGGACAGGGTGAAGCTTTCTTT